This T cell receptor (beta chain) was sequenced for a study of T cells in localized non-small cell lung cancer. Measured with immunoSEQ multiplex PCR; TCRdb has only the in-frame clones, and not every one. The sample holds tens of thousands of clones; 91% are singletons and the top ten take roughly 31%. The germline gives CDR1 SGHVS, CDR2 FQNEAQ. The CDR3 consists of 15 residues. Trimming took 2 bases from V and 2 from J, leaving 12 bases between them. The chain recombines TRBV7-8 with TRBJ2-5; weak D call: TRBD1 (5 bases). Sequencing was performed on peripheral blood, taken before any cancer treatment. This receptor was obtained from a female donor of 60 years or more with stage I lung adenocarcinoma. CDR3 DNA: TGTGCCAGCAGCTTACCGGCCGCAGGGCAAGAGACCCAGTACTTC. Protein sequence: CASSLPAAGQETQYF.